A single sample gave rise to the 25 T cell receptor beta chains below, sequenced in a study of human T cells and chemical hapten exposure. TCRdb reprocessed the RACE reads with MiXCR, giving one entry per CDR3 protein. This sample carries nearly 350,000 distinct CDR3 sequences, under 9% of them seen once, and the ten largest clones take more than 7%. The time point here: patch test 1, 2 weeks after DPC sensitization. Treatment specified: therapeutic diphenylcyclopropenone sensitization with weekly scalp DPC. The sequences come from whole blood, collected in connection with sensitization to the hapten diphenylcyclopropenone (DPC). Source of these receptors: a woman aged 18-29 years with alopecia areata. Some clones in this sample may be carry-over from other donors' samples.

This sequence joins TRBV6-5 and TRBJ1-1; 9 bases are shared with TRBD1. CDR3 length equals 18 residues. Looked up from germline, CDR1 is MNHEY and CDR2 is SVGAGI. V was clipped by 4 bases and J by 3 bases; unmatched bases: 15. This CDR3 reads CASSSRDRAYFIDTEAFF. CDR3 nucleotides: TGTGCCAGCAGTTCCCGGGACAGGGCTTATTTCATTGACACTGAAGCTTTCTTT.

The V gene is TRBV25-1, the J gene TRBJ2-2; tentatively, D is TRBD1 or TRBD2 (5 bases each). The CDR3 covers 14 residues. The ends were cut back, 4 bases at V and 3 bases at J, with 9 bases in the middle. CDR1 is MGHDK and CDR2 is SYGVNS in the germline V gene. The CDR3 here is CASSVGTDTGELFF. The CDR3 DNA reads TGTGCCAGCAGTGTCGGGACGGACACCGGGGAGCTGTTTTTT.

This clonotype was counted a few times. The CDR3 nucleotides read TGTGCCAGCAGCAAACGGGACGCCTGCAATCAGCCCCAGCATTTT. Translated, it gives CASSKRDACNQPQHF. J is TRBJ1-5 and V is TRBV21-1; the listed D gene, TRBD1, was not tested against the DNA. TRBV21-1 corresponds to a pseudogene. The CDR3 runs 15 residues.

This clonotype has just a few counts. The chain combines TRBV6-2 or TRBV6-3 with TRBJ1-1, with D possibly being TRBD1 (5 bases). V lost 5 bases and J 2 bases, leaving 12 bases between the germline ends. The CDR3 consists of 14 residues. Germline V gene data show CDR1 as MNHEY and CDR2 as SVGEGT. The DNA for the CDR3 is TGTGCCAGCAGTGTTTTTCAGGGTAACACTGAAGCTTTCTTT. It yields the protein CASSVFQGNTEAFF.

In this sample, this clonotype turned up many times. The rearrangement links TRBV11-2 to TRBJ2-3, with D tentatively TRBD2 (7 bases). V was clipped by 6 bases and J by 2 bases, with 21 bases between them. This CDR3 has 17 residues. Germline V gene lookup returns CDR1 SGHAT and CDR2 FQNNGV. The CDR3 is CASSPPLGGPNTDTQYF. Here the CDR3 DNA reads TGTGCCAGCAGTCCCCCCCTGGGGGGGCCGAACACAGATACGCAGTATTTT.

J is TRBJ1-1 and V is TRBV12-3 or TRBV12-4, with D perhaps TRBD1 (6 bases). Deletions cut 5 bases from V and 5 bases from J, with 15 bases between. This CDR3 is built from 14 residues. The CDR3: CASSQAQRGTEAFF. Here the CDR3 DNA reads TGTGCCAGCAGTCAAGCCCAAAGGGGGACTGAAGCTTTCTTT.

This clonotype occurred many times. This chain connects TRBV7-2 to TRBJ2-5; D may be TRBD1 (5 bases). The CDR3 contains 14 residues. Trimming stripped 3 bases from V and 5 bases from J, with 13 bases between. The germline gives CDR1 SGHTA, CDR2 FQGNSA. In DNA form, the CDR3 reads TGTGCCAGCAGCTTGGGGCGCGAGGTGGAGACCCAGTACTTC. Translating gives CASSLGREVETQYF.

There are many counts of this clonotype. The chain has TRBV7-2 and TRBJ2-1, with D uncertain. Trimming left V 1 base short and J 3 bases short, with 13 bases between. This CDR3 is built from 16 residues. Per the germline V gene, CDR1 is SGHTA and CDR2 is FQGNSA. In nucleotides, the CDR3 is TGTGCCAGCAGCTTAGTAGCCACCCCGGGCTACAATGAGCAGTTCTTC. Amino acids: CASSLVATPGYNEQFF.

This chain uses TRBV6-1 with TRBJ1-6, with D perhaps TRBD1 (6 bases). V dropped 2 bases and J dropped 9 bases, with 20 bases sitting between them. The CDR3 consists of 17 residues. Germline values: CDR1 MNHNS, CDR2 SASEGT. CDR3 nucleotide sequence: TGTGCCAGCAGTGAACTAAGGGGGTATGACCGAAGTTCACCCCTCCACTTT. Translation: CASSELRGYDRSSPLHF.

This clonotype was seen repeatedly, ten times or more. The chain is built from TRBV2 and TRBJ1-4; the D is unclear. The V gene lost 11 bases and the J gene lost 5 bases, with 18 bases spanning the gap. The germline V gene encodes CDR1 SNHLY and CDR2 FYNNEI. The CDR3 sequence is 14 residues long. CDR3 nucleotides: TGTGCCGCAGTAGACCCAATCGAGAATGAAAAACTGTTTTTT. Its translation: CAAVDPIENEKLFF.

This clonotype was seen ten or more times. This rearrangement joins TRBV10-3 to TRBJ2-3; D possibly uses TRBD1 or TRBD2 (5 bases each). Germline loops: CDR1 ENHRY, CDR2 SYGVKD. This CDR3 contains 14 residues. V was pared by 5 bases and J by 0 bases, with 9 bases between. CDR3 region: CAISLGDSTDTQYF. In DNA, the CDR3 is TGTGCCATCAGTCTAGGGGACAGCACAGATACGCAGTATTTT.

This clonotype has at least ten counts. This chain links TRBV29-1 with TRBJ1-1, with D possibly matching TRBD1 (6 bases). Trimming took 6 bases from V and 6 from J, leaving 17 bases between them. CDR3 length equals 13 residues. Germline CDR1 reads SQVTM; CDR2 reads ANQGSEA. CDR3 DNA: TGCAGCGTCTCGCACAGGGAGTTGGCTGAAGCTTTCTTT. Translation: CSVSHRELAEAFF. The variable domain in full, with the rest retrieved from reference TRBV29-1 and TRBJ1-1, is SAVISQKPSRDICQRGTSLTIQCQVDSQVTMMFWYRQQPGQSLTLIATANQGSEATYESGFVIDKFPISRPNLTFSTLTVSNMSPEDSSIYLCSVSHRELAEAFFGQGTRLTVV.

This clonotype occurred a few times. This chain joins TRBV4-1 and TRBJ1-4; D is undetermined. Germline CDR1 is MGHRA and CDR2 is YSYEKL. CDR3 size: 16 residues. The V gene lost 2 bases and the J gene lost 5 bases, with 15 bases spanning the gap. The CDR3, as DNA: TGCGCCAGCAGCCAACGAAGTACAGTCCTGAATGAAAAACTGTTTTTT. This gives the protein CASSQRSTVLNEKLFF.

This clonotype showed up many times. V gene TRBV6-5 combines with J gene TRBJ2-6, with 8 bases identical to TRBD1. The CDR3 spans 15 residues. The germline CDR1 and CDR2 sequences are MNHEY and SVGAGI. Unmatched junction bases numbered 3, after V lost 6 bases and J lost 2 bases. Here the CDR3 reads CASSRQGTGANVLTF. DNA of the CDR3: TGTGCCAGCAGCCGACAGGGGACTGGGGCCAACGTCCTGACTTTC.

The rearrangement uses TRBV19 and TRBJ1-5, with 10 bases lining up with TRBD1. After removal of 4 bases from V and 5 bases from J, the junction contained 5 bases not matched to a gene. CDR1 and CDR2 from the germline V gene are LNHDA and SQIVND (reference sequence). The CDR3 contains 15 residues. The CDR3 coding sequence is TGTGCCAGTAGTAGTCCGACAGGGGGCGATCAGCCCCAGCATTTT. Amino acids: CASSSPTGGDQPQHF.

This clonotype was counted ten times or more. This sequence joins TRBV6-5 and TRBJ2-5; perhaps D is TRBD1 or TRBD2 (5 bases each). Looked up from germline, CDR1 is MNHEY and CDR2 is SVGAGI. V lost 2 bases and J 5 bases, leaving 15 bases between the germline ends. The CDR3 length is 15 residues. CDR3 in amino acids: CASSYGGQGWETQYF. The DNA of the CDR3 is TGTGCCAGCAGTTACGGCGGGCAGGGCTGGGAGACCCAGTACTTC.

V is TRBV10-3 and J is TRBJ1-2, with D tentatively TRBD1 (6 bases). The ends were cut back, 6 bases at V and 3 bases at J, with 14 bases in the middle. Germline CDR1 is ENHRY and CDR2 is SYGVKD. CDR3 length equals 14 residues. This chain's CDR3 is CAISNRESDYGYTF. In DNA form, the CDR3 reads TGTGCCATCAGCAACAGGGAGTCGGACTATGGCTACACCTTC.

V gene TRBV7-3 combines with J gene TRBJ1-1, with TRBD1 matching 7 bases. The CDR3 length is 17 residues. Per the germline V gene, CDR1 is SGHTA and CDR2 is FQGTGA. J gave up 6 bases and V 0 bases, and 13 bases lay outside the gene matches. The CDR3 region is CASSLTGTANPAPEAFF. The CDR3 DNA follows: TGTGCCAGCAGCTTAACGGGGACAGCCAATCCGGCCCCTGAAGCTTTCTTT.

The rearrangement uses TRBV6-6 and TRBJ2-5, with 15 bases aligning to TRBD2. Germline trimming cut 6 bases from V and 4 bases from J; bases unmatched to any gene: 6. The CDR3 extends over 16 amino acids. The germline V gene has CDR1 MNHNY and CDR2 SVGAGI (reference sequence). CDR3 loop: CASSTRTSGGAETQYF. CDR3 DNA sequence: TGTGCCAGCAGCACCAGGACTAGCGGGGGGGCAGAGACCCAGTACTTC.

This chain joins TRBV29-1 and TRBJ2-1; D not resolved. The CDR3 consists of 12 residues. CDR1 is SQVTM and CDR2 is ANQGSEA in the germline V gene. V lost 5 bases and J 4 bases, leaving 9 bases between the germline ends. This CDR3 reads CSVSDGYNEQFF. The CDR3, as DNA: TGCAGCGTTTCGGACGGGTACAATGAGCAGTTCTTC.

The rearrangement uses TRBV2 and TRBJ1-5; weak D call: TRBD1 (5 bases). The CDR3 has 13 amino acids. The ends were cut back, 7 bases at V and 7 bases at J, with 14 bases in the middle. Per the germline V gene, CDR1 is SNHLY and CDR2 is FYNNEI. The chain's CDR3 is CASNQGLGQPQHF. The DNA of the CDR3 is TGTGCCAGCAACCAGGGCCTCGGACAGCCCCAGCATTTT.

The CDR3, as DNA: TGTGCCAGCTCCGGGGACAGGGGCAATCAGCCCCAGCATTTT. Protein product: CASSGDRGNQPQHF. The genes are TRBV12-3 or TRBV12-4 and TRBJ1-5; 9 bases are a match to TRBD1. V was pared by 8 bases and J by 2 bases, with 4 bases of the junction left unmatched. This CDR3 region has 14 residues.

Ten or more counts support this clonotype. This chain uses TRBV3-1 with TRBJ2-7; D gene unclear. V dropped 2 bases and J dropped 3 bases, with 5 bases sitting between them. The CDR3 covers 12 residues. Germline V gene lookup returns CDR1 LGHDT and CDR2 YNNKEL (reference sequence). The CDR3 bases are TGTGCCAGCAGCCAAATCAGCTACGAGCAGTACTTC. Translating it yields CASSQISYEQYF.

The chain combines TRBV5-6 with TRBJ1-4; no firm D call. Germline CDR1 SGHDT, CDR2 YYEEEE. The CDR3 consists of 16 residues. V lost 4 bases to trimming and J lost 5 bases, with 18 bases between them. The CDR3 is CASSTRLKRKNEKLFF. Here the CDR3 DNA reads TGTGCCAGCAGCACCAGACTGAAAAGGAAAAATGAAAAACTGTTTTTT.

CDR3 sequence reads: CSVESGIGLTEAFF. The DNA of the CDR3 is TGCAGCGTTGAGTCTGGGATAGGTTTGACTGAAGCTTTCTTT. This rearrangement joins TRBV29-1 to TRBJ1-1; no clear D gene. V lost 3 bases, J lost 5 bases, and 16 bases lay in between. CDR3 length: 14 amino acids. Germline V gene data show CDR1 as SQVTM and CDR2 as ANQGSEA.